There are a few counts of the clone carrying this TCR beta chain. As yet, its antigen is unknown. Trimming removed 7 bases from V and 5 bases from J, with 11 bases in between. The CDR3 runs to 12 residues. The germline gives CDR1 DFQATT, CDR2 SNEGSKA (reference sequence). These data belong to a study of CD8 T cells in ankylosing spondylitis. Study-wide results and caveats: From matched ankylosing spondylitis synovial fluid, disease-linked clones were reportedly recovered at significantly enriched levels. For ankylosing spondylitis blood, a TCR beta motif of fewer than 10 highly homologous variants appeared characteristic.

One entry per CDR3 protein results from TCRdb running MiXCR on the 5' RACE reads. The data contain 350,000 to 400,000 distinct CDR3 sequences, 20% of them singletons. Material: blood, either unsorted or a sorted T cell fraction (not recorded which). The rearrangement links TRBV20-1 to TRBJ2-2; D remains ambiguous. The source is a male donor with ankylosing spondylitis or in good health (not recorded which). CDR3 coding DNA: TGCAGTGTCGCGGTGGGGACCGGGGAGCTGTTTTTT. It specifies CSVAVGTGELFF.